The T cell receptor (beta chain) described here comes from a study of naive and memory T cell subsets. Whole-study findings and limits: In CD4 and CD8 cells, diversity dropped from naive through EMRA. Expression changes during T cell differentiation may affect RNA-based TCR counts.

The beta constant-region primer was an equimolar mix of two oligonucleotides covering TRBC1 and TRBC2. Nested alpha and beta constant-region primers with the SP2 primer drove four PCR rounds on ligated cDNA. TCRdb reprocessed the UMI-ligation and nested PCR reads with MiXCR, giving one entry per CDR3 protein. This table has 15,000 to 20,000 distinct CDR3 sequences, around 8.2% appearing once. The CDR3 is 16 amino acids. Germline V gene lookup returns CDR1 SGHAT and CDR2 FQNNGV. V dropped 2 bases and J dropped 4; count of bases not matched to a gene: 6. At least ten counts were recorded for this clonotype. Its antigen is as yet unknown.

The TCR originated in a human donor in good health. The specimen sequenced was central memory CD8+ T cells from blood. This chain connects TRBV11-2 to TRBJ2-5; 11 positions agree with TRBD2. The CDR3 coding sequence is TGTGCCAGCAGCTTATCCTTAGCGGGGGGGGCAGAGACCCAGTACTTC. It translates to CASSLSLAGGAETQYF. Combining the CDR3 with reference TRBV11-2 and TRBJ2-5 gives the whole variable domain EAGVAQSPRYKIIEKRQSVAFWCNPISGHATLYWYQQILGQGPKLLIQFQNNGVVDDSQLPKDRFSAERLKGVDSTLKIQPAKLEDSAVYLCASSLSLAGGAETQYFGPGTRLLVL.